The 27 T cell receptor beta chains below were found in one sample sequenced in a study of Graves' ophthalmopathy and Graves' hyperthyroidism (dated by TCRdb to 2016 to 2019). The instrument was an Illumina HiSeq 2000. For repertoire sequencing, the TCR beta CDR3 regions were amplified from RNA transcripts. The first round of RT-PCR was done with HTBI primers and the Qiagen OneStep RT-PCR kit, and was followed by a second round of multiplex PCR, then size selection and purification. TCRdb ran its own pipeline on the public reads, namely fastp trimming at Q25 and MiXCR clone calling, and kept in-frame beta chains. Each CDR3 protein appears once, grouped with its most common genes and DNA. Recorded for this sample are 220,000 or so distinct CDR3 sequences; about a fifth of them occurred a single time. The ten largest clones add up to around 40% of the sample. The sample comprised peripheral blood. These receptors were obtained from a woman between 50 and 59 years old with Graves' ophthalmopathy. Donor details come from another sample of the same person, matched by shared clones.

The chain couples TRBV12-3 or TRBV12-4 to TRBJ1-6; 8 bases match TRBD1. After removal of 6 bases from V and 10 bases from J, the junction contained 14 bases not matched to a gene. The CDR3 has 16 amino acids. The CDR3 DNA sequence: TGTGCCAGCAGCTTTTTACCCCTAACAGGGGGGTCACCCCTCCACTTT. This encodes CASSFLPLTGGSPLHF.

This clonotype showed up many times. CDR3 in amino acids: CSARDRGGNRLWETQYF. DNA for the CDR3: TGCAGTGCTAGAGATCGGGGAGGCAACCGCCTGTGGGAGACCCAGTACTTC. The chain carries TRBV20-1 and TRBJ2-5; D might be TRBD2 (6 bases). CDR1 is DFQATT and CDR2 is SNEGSKA in the germline V gene (reference sequence). The CDR3 loop spans 17 amino acids. V was cut by 0 bases and J by 5 bases, with 22 bases left in between.

This clonotype has ten or more counts. V usage is TRBV28 and J usage is TRBJ2-4, with D possibly TRBD2 on 5 matching bases. The V end was cut by 5 bases, the J end by 3 bases, with 17 bases between. The germline V gene encodes CDR1 MDHEN and CDR2 SYDVKM. This CDR3 spans 16 amino acids. For the CDR3, the DNA is TGTGCCAGCAGTCATAACACGGGGTTCGGCAAAAACATTCAGTACTTC. Protein sequence: CASSHNTGFGKNIQYF.

Many counts were recorded for this clonotype. The chain recombines TRBV6-5 with TRBJ1-1, with 8 bases fitting TRBD1. The CDR3 sequence is 14 residues long. Germline CDR1 and CDR2: MNHEY and SVGAGI. J was trimmed by 9 bases and V by 2 bases; bases with no gene match: 8. CDR3 sequence: CASSYGTGTVKAFF. CDR3 bases: TGTGCCAGCAGTTACGGGACAGGCACCGTAAAAGCTTTCTTT.

In this sample, this clonotype turned up a few times. The V gene is TRBV18, the J gene TRBJ2-7, with D unclear. V was pared by 0 bases and J by 5 bases, with 8 bases between. Germline V gene data show CDR1 as KGHSH and CDR2 as LQKENI. The CDR3 contains 13 residues. The CDR3 protein is CASSPPSRHEQYF. The CDR3 nucleotides read TGTGCCAGCTCACCACCGTCGAGGCACGAGCAGTACTTC. Full variable domain (missing parts from reference TRBV18 and TRBJ2-7): NAGVMQNPRHLVRRRGQEARLRCSPMKGHSHVYWYRQLPEEGLKFMVYLQKENIIDESGMPKERFSAEFPKEGPSILRIQQVVRGDSAAYFCASSPPSRHEQYFGPGTRLTVT.

CDR3 sequence reads: CASSTNPGTEAFF. The CDR3 bases are TGTGCCAGCAGCACGAACCCGGGCACTGAAGCTTTCTTT. The V and J genes are TRBV9 and TRBJ1-1; D not certain. The germline V gene has CDR1 SGDLS and CDR2 YYNGEE. V was shortened by 4 bases and J by 4 bases, with 11 bases between the two germline ends. CDR3 length: 13 amino acids. The whole variable domain, filled in from reference TRBV9 and TRBJ1-1, reads DSGVTQTPKHLITATGQRVTLRCSPRSGDLSVYWYQQSLDQGLQFLIQYYNGEERAKGNILERFSAQQFPDLHSELNLSSLELGDSALYFCASSTNPGTEAFFGQGTRLTVV.

There are many counts of this clonotype. The genes are TRBV7-2 and TRBJ1-2; TRBD1 matches at 10 bases. Germline-derived CDR1 and CDR2 are SGHTA and FQGNSA. V lost 4 bases, J lost 7 bases, and 6 bases stayed unmatched. The CDR3 totals 14 residues. The CDR3, as DNA: TGTGCCAGCAGCTCAGACAGGGGGCGTCGTGGCTACACCTTC. Translated: CASSSDRGRRGYTF. The variable domain in full, with the rest retrieved from reference TRBV7-2 and TRBJ1-2, is GAGVSQSPSNKVTEKGKDVELRCDPISGHTALYWYRQSLGQGLEFLIYFQGNSAPDKSGLPSDRFSAERTGGSVSTLTIQRTQQEDSAVYLCASSSDRGRRGYTFGSGTRLTVV.

This clonotype was recorded many times. The chain has TRBV11-2 and TRBJ1-2; D unclear. Germline-derived CDR1 and CDR2 are SGHAT and FQNNGV. The CDR3 is 13 amino acids. V lost 3 bases to trimming and J lost 4 bases, with 9 bases between them. The DNA for the CDR3 is TGTGCCAGCAGCTTGGGTATCAGCTATGGCTACACCTTC. Protein: CASSLGISYGYTF.

The sample holds many counts of this clonotype. The V gene is TRBV5-1, the J gene TRBJ1-1; no definite D call. The CDR3 is 14 amino acids. V was trimmed by 7 bases and J by 0 bases, leaving 13 bases between them. Germline loops: CDR1 SGHRS, CDR2 YFSETQ. The CDR3 is CASRFGGVNTEAFF. As DNA, the CDR3 is TGCGCCAGCCGATTCGGAGGTGTGAACACTGAAGCTTTCTTT.

The table lists this clonotype with many counts. This chain joins TRBV5-6 and TRBJ1-1; D remains ambiguous. This CDR3 region has 11 residues. With 4 bases removed from V and 3 bases from J, the gap between germline ends came to 4 bases. Germline CDR1 and CDR2: SGHDT and YYEEEE. CDR3 sequence reads: CASSVDTEAFF. CDR3 in DNA: TGTGCCAGCAGCGTGGACACTGAAGCTTTCTTT.

This clonotype was counted many times. The V gene is TRBV2, the J gene TRBJ2-2, with a weak D call TRBD1 (6 bases). CDR3 length: 15 amino acids. Trimming shortened V by 1 base and J by 4 bases, and 10 bases separated the two germline ends. Germline CDR1 is SNHLY and CDR2 is FYNNEI. CDR3 in DNA: TGTGCCAGCAGTGAAGTGGGGGCGCGCACCGGGGAGCTGTTTTTT. Its translation is CASSEVGARTGELFF.

This clonotype was seen a few times. This sequence joins TRBV24-1 and TRBJ2-7, with 9 bases that match TRBD1. The germline gives CDR1 KGHDR, CDR2 SFDVKD. Unmatched junction bases numbered 14, after V lost 8 bases and J lost 4 bases. The CDR3 length is 16 residues. The CDR3 spells CATTYRWTGVRYEQYF. In DNA form, the CDR3 reads TGTGCCACCACATATCGATGGACAGGGGTGAGGTACGAGCAGTACTTC.

For this clonotype: The junction departs from germline at one end; a sequencing error may be responsible. V is TRBV6-1 and J is TRBJ2-4; D is possibly TRBD1 or TRBD2 (5 bases each). Germline values: CDR1 MNHNS, CDR2 SASEGT. The CDR3 contains 13 residues. The CDR3 nucleotides are TGTGCCAGCAGTGAAGTTGGTGGGGGAAGGACCCTATTC. It is translated as CASSEVGGGRTLF.

There are many counts of this clonotype. The V and J genes are TRBV6-5 and TRBJ2-7; D might be TRBD2 (5 bases). The length of the CDR3 is 11 residues. The germline gives CDR1 MNHEY, CDR2 SVGAGI. V lost 7 bases to trimming and J lost 4 bases, with 8 bases between them. CDR3 sequence: CASTRGYEQYF. The CDR3 coding sequence is TGTGCCAGCACCCGGGGATACGAGCAGTACTTC.

V gene TRBV6-2 or TRBV6-3 combines with J gene TRBJ1-1, with TRBD1 identical over 9 bases. The CDR3 consists of 14 residues. Trimming cost V 4 bases and J 5 bases; bases outside gene matches: 5. Germline V gene sequence: CDR1 MNHEY, CDR2 SVGEGT. This CDR3 reads CASSSQGAKTEAFF. The CDR3 region has the DNA TGTGCCAGCAGTTCACAGGGGGCCAAAACTGAAGCTTTCTTT.

This clonotype was counted ten times or more. The chain recombines TRBV2 with TRBJ2-7; no definite D call. The CDR3 contains 11 residues. In germline, CDR1 is SNHLY, CDR2 FYNNEI. With 3 bases removed from V and 7 bases from J, the gap between germline ends came to 7 bases. In DNA form, the CDR3 reads TGTGCCAGCAGTGATGGTGGTGAGCAGTACTTC. Protein product: CASSDGGEQYF.

This clonotype was recorded at least ten times. The chain combines TRBV6-2 or TRBV6-3 with TRBJ2-6, with a tentative D call TRBD1 (5 bases). Germline CDR1 MNHEY, CDR2 SVGEGT. V was clipped by 8 bases and J by 0 bases, with 8 bases between them. The CDR3 has 14 residues. CDR3 loop: CASETGSGANVLTF. For the CDR3, the DNA is TGTGCCAGCGAAACAGGCTCTGGGGCCAACGTCCTGACTTTC.

This clonotype appeared many times. The rearrangement joins TRBV29-1 to TRBJ1-2; 10 bases are a match to TRBD1. CDR3 length equals 12 residues. The trim removed 4 bases at V and 8 bases at J, leaving 4 bases unmatched. CDR1 is SQVTM and CDR2 is ANQGSEA in the germline V gene. The CDR3 sequence: CSVVGQGYGYTF. CDR3 DNA sequence: TGCAGCGTTGTGGGACAGGGGTACGGCTACACCTTC.

In this sample, this clonotype turned up many times. V usage is TRBV27 and J usage is TRBJ2-7; no clear D gene. Trimming took 4 bases from V and 1 from J, leaving 14 bases between them. The germline CDR1 and CDR2 sequences are MNHEY and SMNVEV (reference sequence). The CDR3 has 15 residues. The DNA for the CDR3 is TGTGCCAGCAGTTCGGAATGGCAGACATCCTACGAGCAGTACTTC. Translated, it gives CASSSEWQTSYEQYF.

The CDR3 reads CASSLSGGDGYTF. DNA for the CDR3: TGTGCCAGCAGTTTATCAGGGGGCGATGGCTACACCTTC. The chain joins TRBV28 to TRBJ1-2; 8 bases are a match to TRBD1. The CDR3 spans 13 residues. The J segment lost 6 bases and the V segment lost 1 base, leaving 1 base of the junction unmatched. Germline V gene data show CDR1 as MDHEN and CDR2 as SYDVKM.

This clonotype was counted ten times or more. Sequence at one end of the junction differs from germline and may be a read error. The genes are TRBV2 and TRBJ2-2; a weak D match, TRBD2 (5 bases). Germline V gives CDR1 SNHLY, CDR2 FYNNEI. The CDR3 totals 14 residues. CDR3 sequence (DNA): TGTGCCAACAGTGTGGTCGGGATCACCGGGGAGCTGTTTTTT. Translated, it gives CANSVVGITGELFF.

This clonotype turned up a few times. The DNA for the CDR3 is TGCGCCAGCAGCCAAGGACCACCGGGACAGGGCTCCGGGGAGCTGTTTTTT. It yields the protein CASSQGPPGQGSGELFF. The chain uses TRBV4-1 and TRBJ2-2, with 9 bases fitting TRBD1. Trimming cost V 1 base and J 6 bases; bases outside gene matches: 9. The germline V gene has CDR1 MGHRA and CDR2 YSYEKL. This CDR3 contains 17 residues.

This clonotype has ten or more counts. V is TRBV12-3 or TRBV12-4 and J is TRBJ2-7, with 11 bases aligning to TRBD2. The length of the CDR3 is 17 residues. The trim removed 2 bases at V and 2 bases at J, leaving 8 bases unmatched. The CDR3 region is CASSLSTSGSRAYEQYF. The DNA for the CDR3 is TGTGCCAGCAGTTTATCAACTAGCGGGAGTAGGGCCTACGAGCAGTACTTC.

This clonotype has a count of ten or more. In DNA, the CDR3 is TGCGCCAGCAGTCGCGGGACTAGCGGGAGGGCCGCCTACGAGCAGTACTTC. It translates to CASSRGTSGRAAYEQYF. This chain connects TRBV5-1 to TRBJ2-7; 16 bases align to TRBD2. Germline assignment: CDR1 SGHRS and CDR2 YFSETQ. The ends lost 5 bases at V and 2 bases at J; junction bases unmatched: 7. The CDR3 loop spans 17 amino acids. Filled out from reference TRBV5-1 and TRBJ2-7, the complete variable domain reads KAGVTQTPRYLIKTRGQQVTLSCSPISGHRSVSWYQQTPGQGLQFLFEYFSETQRNKGNFPGRFSGRQFSNSRSEMNVSTLELGDSALYLCASSRGTSGRAAYEQYFGPGTRLTVT.

The gene calls are TRBV28 and TRBJ2-5, with 8 positions matching TRBD1. With V trimmed by 10 bases and J by 1 base, 14 bases remained unmatched. The germline CDR1 and CDR2 sequences are MDHEN and SYDVKM. The CDR3 covers 16 residues. The chain's CDR3 is CATTRTFRGLQETQYF. The CDR3 DNA reads as TGTGCCACCACACGTACCTTCAGGGGGCTCCAAGAGACCCAGTACTTC.

This chain uses TRBV20-1 with TRBJ1-6, with D perhaps matching TRBD1 (6 bases). The CDR3 is 12 amino acids. Per the germline V gene, CDR1 is DFQATT and CDR2 is SNEGSKA (reference sequence). Deletions cut 6 bases from V and 5 bases from J, with 8 bases between. CDR3 in DNA: TGCAGTGCGAGGGACAATAATTCACCCCTCCACTTT. It translates to CSARDNNSPLHF.

To note about this clonotype: A much larger clone differs by one base, so this may be a read error. The rearrangement links TRBV9 to TRBJ1-2; no clear D. The germline V gene has CDR1 SGDLS and CDR2 YYNGEE. V gave up 6 bases and J gave up 0 bases, with 15 bases separating them. The CDR3 is 15 residues long. This CDR3 reads CASNRARYPNYGYTF. As DNA, the CDR3 is TGTGCCAGCAACAGAGCCAGGTACCCTAACTATGGCTACACCTTC.